These 23 T cell receptor beta chains share one sample of origin, sequenced in a study of neurological immune-mediated disorders. Each CDR3 protein gets one entry after TCRdb re-called the 5' RACE reads with MiXCR. This sample yields about 48,000 distinct CDR3 sequences, of which roughly 2% are seen a single time; 2.2% belongs to the top ten. Sequenced material: PBMCs. These receptors were collected from a woman aged 40 to 50 with multiple sclerosis.

This clonotype was detected many times. This chain joins TRBV2 and TRBJ1-1; D possibly corresponds to TRBD1 (6 bases). V was pared by 4 bases and J by 6 bases, with 18 bases between. Germline loops: CDR1 SNHLY, CDR2 FYNNEI. The CDR3 length is 15 residues. CDR3 sequence (DNA): TGTGCCAGCAGTGTCCCCCCCAGGGGTGGTGCTGAAGCTTTCTTT. Its protein is CASSVPPRGGAEAFF.

This clonotype was detected many times. This chain connects TRBV5-1 to TRBJ1-4, with 8 bases aligning to TRBD1. The CDR3 extends over 14 amino acids. The V gene end was trimmed by 4 bases and the J gene end by 3 bases; junction bases not matched to a gene: 2. Germline V gives CDR1 SGHRS, CDR2 YFSETQ. CDR3 DNA sequence: TGCGCCAGCAGCCCGGGACAGGCTAATGAAAAACTGTTTTTT. Encoded protein: CASSPGQANEKLFF.

Ten or more counts support this clonotype. The V gene is TRBV11-2, the J gene TRBJ2-3, with 9 nucleotides matching TRBD2. Trimming took 3 bases from V and 4 from J; bases not matched to a gene: 5. The CDR3 runs 15 residues. Germline V gives CDR1 SGHAT, CDR2 FQNNGV. Here the CDR3 reads CASSLARGGADTQYF. For the CDR3, the DNA is TGTGCCAGCAGCTTGGCGCGGGGGGGCGCAGATACGCAGTATTTT.

This clonotype was found many times. The rearrangement links TRBV11-2 to TRBJ2-1; D possibly matches TRBD1 or TRBD2 (6 bases each). Germline V gene data show CDR1 as SGHAT and CDR2 as FQNNGV. The CDR3 extends over 13 amino acids. With 2 bases removed from V and 9 bases from J, the gap between germline ends came to 11 bases. The chain's CDR3 is CASSLRRGAEQFF. CDR3 DNA sequence: TGTGCCAGCAGCTTAAGGAGGGGGGCTGAGCAGTTCTTC.

As concerns this clonotype: A read error may be the cause here, since a much bigger clone is one base away. The V gene is TRBV6-2 or TRBV6-3, the J gene TRBJ1-2; D unclear. The CDR3 runs 11 residues. The V gene's germline CDR1 is MNHEY and CDR2 SVGEGT. The CDR3 DNA follows: TGTGACAGCAGTGGGCTCCATGGCTACACCTTC. It specifies CDSSGLHGYTF.

This clonotype was counted at least ten times. The chain carries TRBV5-1 and TRBJ2-5; D ambiguous. This CDR3 has 14 residues. V was pared by 1 base and J by 3 bases, with 10 bases between. Germline CDR1 reads SGHRS; CDR2 reads YFSETQ. CDR3 in DNA: TGCGCCAGCAGCTTGCAGGAAAGGGAAGAGACCCAGTACTTC. Translation gives CASSLQEREETQYF.

This clonotype was found many times. This rearrangement joins TRBV20-1 to TRBJ1-2, with a possible D match to TRBD1 (6 bases). The CDR3 is 12 residues long. Trimming took 6 bases from V and 3 from J, leaving 11 bases between them. CDR1 is DFQATT, CDR2 SNEGSKA, per germline (reference sequence). CDR3 loop: CSAPGQYYGYTF. CDR3 DNA: TGCAGTGCGCCCGGACAGTACTATGGCTACACCTTC.

This clonotype was detected ten times or more. V usage is TRBV5-1 and J usage is TRBJ2-2, with D maybe TRBD1 (6 bases). Between the trimmed V and J ends, which lost 2 bases and 4 bases, there was a span of 9 bases. CDR1 SGHRS and CDR2 YFSETQ come from the germline V gene. The CDR3 covers 14 residues. The CDR3 here is CASSFTGSTGELFF. CDR3 bases: TGCGCCAGCAGCTTCACAGGGTCCACCGGGGAGCTGTTTTTT. Full variable domain (missing parts from reference TRBV5-1 and TRBJ2-2): KAGVTQTPRYLIKTRGQQVTLSCSPISGHRSVSWYQQTPGQGLQFLFEYFSETQRNKGNFPGRFSGRQFSNSRSEMNVSTLELGDSALYLCASSFTGSTGELFFGEGSRLTVL.

This clonotype has ten or more counts. The rearrangement links TRBV2 to TRBJ2-2, with unresolved D. The CDR3 spans 14 residues. Germline-derived CDR1 and CDR2 are SNHLY and FYNNEI. Trimming stripped 2 bases from V and 1 base from J, with 5 bases between. The CDR3 region is CASSENRNTGELFF. Here the CDR3 DNA reads TGTGCCAGCAGTGAAAACAGGAACACCGGGGAGCTGTTTTTT.

This clonotype was observed many times. The chain is built from TRBV19 and TRBJ1-1; D remains unclear. Germline V gives CDR1 LNHDA, CDR2 SQIVND (reference sequence). There are 13 residues in the CDR3. V shed 2 bases and J shed 3 bases, with 7 bases lying between them. Here the CDR3 DNA reads TGTGCCAGTAGTATACGTCAAGACACTGAAGCTTTCTTT. The encoded protein is CASSIRQDTEAFF.

In its sample, this clonotype was seen many times. The CDR3 DNA sequence: TGTGCCAGCAGTTTGAAGAAGGTTCGTGCCAATGAGCAGTTCTTC. This codes for CASSLKKVRANEQFF. The chain links TRBV12-3 or TRBV12-4 to TRBJ2-1; D unresolved. Trimming cost V 3 bases and J 6 bases, with 15 bases left between them. The CDR3 consists of 15 residues.

This clonotype has at least ten counts. The V and J genes are TRBV15 and TRBJ2-2; D is undetermined. The CDR3 has 13 amino acids. V was clipped by 8 bases and J by 0 bases, with 7 bases between them. Germline CDR1 LNHNV, CDR2 YYDKDF (reference sequence). The CDR3 region has the DNA TGTGCCACCCAGTCCGCGAACACCGGGGAGCTGTTTTTT. This gives the protein CATQSANTGELFF.

Many counts were recorded for this clonotype. V and J are TRBV5-1 and TRBJ2-2; 11 positions match TRBD1. Looked up from germline, CDR1 is SGHRS and CDR2 is YFSETQ. The CDR3 is 14 residues long. Trimming cost V 4 bases and J 6 bases; bases outside gene matches: 2. CDR3 coding DNA: TGCGCCAGCAGCCGGGGACAGGGGGCCGGGGAGCTGTTTTTT. It yields the protein CASSRGQGAGELFF.

This clonotype was picked up many times. The chain employs TRBV5-1 and TRBJ1-1; the D is unclear. V lost 4 bases to trimming and J lost 6 bases, with 13 bases between them. Germline V CDR1 and CDR2: SGHRS, YFSETQ. The CDR3 consists of 13 residues. CDR3 DNA sequence: TGCGCCAGCAGCCTCCAGATTGGCTCTGAAGCTTTCTTT. As protein: CASSLQIGSEAFF.

Ten or more counts support this clonotype. The rearrangement links TRBV29-1 to TRBJ1-1; tentatively, D is TRBD1 (6 bases). The germline V gene has CDR1 SQVTM and CDR2 ANQGSEA. The V and J ends lost 7 bases and 10 bases respectively, with 19 bases between them. This CDR3 has 12 residues. The CDR3 region has the DNA TGCAGCGGAGGACAGAGGATGGGGGGAGCTTTCTTT. It codes for CSGGQRMGGAFF.

This clonotype was seen ten or more times. V and J are TRBV5-1 and TRBJ2-2; TRBD2 matches at 7 bases. The V gene's germline CDR1 is SGHRS and CDR2 YFSETQ. The CDR3 sequence is 19 residues long. With V trimmed by 4 bases and J by 10 bases, 25 bases remained unmatched. The CDR3 DNA is TGCGCCAGCAGCGCGGATGCCGAGCGGGGAGACCTACTGGGAGAGGAGCTGTTTTTT. This codes for CASSADAERGDLLGEELFF.

In its sample, this clonotype was seen a few times. The rearrangement links TRBV18 to TRBJ2-1; tentative D call: TRBD1 (5 bases). The CDR3 has 18 residues. Germline V gives CDR1 KGHSH, CDR2 LQKENI. The ends were cut back, 0 bases at V and 3 bases at J, with 18 bases in the middle. CDR3 sequence (DNA): TGTGCCAGCTCACCACCGGTGGGGCGAATATCCTTCTACAATGAGCAGTTCTTC. Its translation is CASSPPVGRISFYNEQFF.

This clonotype was seen ten or more times. The chain recombines TRBV5-1 with TRBJ1-2; D is unclear. The CDR3 totals 15 residues. The germline V gene has CDR1 SGHRS and CDR2 YFSETQ. The germline V and J ends were trimmed by 1 base and 1 base, with 11 bases remaining between them. CDR3 residues: CASSLTAPVNYGYTF. In DNA, the CDR3 is TGCGCCAGCAGCTTGACAGCACCTGTTAACTATGGCTACACCTTC.

This clonotype was seen at least ten times. The chain joins TRBV12-3 or TRBV12-4 to TRBJ2-5; 10 bases agree with TRBD2. The CDR3 runs to 17 residues. The junction had 5 bases not matched to a gene; V was cut back by 1 base and J by 0 bases. For the CDR3, the DNA is TGTGCCAGCAGTTTAGTTGGGCTAGCGGGGGACCAAGAGACCCAGTACTTC. Translating it yields CASSLVGLAGDQETQYF.

This sequence joins TRBV11-2 and TRBJ2-2; 8 bases match TRBD2. The J segment lost 7 bases and the V segment lost 1 base, leaving 14 bases of the junction unmatched. Per the germline V gene, CDR1 is SGHAT and CDR2 is FQNNGV. This CDR3 has 18 amino acids. The CDR3 DNA reads as TGTGCCAGCAGCTTAGTTCCCCCGGGGGGGCTATTACTCGGGGAGCTGTTTTTT. As protein: CASSLVPPGGLLLGELFF.

This clonotype was seen repeatedly, ten times or more. The genes are TRBV11-2 and TRBJ1-6, with 7 bases identical to TRBD1. Per the germline V gene, CDR1 is SGHAT and CDR2 is FQNNGV. This CDR3 contains 15 residues. The V segment lost 5 bases and the J segment 5 bases; nucleotides outside the gene matches: 6. The CDR3 DNA sequence: TGTGCCAGCAGCACCGGAGGGGGCAATAATTCACCCCTCCACTTT. Protein: CASSTGGGNNSPLHF. Drawing the rest from reference TRBV11-2 and TRBJ1-6, the complete variable domain is EAGVAQSPRYKIIEKRQSVAFWCNPISGHATLYWYQQILGQGPKLLIQFQNNGVVDDSQLPKDRFSAERLKGVDSTLKIQPAKLEDSAVYLCASSTGGGNNSPLHFGNGTRLTVT.

This clonotype showed up just a few times. This likely came from a read error, as a far larger clone is one base away. Given the absence of the conserved phenylalanine or tryptophan at the CDR3 end, a read error is likely. The chain links TRBV5-1 to TRBJ2-3; D gene unclear. The CDR3 is 12 residues long. Germline CDR1 and CDR2: SGHRS and YFSETQ. Trimming took off 3 bases at V and 3 bases at J, with 5 bases between the two ends. The CDR3 nucleotides read TGCGCCAGCAGCTCGGGTACAGATACGCAGTATGTT. It is translated as CASSSGTDTQYV.

In its sample, this clonotype was seen many times. The chain links TRBV10-3 to TRBJ2-2; 8 bases are shared with TRBD2. Germline CDR1 reads ENHRY; CDR2 reads SYGVKD. There are 14 residues in the CDR3. V was pared by 10 bases and J by 10 bases, with 14 bases of the junction left unmatched. The CDR3 here is CATSRGGLLVELFF. The CDR3 bases are TGTGCCACCTCCCGGGGGGGCCTACTCGTGGAGCTGTTTTTT.